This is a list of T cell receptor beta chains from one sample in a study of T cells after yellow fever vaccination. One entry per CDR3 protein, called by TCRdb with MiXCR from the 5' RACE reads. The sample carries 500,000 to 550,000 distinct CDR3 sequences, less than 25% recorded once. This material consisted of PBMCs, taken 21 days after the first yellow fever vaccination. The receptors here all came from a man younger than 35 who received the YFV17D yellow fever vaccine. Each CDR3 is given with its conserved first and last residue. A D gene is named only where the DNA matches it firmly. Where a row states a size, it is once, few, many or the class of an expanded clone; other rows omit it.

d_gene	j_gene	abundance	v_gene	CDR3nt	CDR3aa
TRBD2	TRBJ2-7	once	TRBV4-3	TGCGCCAGCAGCCAAGATATCGGCGGGGGAACCTACGAGCAGTACTTC	CASSQDIGGGTYEQYF
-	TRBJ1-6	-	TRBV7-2	TGTGCCAGCGGGCCTCGAACTTCACCCCTCCACTTT	CASGPRTSPLHF
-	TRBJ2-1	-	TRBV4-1	TGCACCAGCAGCCAAGGTTCTTACAATGAGCAGTTCTTC	CTSSQGSYNEQFF
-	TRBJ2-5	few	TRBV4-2	TGTGCCAGCAGCCAAGATTCTGCTATCCAAGAGACCCAGTACTTC	CASSQDSAIQETQYF
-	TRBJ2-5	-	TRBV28	TGTGCCAGCAGCCCGCCCCAGGACAATCTCCAAGAGACCCAGTACTTC	CASSPPQDNLQETQYF
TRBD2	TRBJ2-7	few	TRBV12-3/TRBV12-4	TGTGCCAGCAGTTTCACTAGCGGGGGGGGTAGCTCCTACGAGCAGTACTTC	CASSFTSGGGSSYEQYF
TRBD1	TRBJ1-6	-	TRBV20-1	TGCAGTGCCTATAGAACAGGGGATTCACCCCTCCACTTT	CSAYRTGDSPLHF
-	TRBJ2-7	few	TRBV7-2	TGTGCCAGCAGCTTAGAACGACAAAGTAACGAGCAGTACTTC	CASSLERQSNEQYF
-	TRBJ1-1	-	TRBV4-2	TGTGCCAGCAGCCAAGCTCAGGGATTCACCACTGAAGCTTTCTTT	CASSQAQGFTTEAFF
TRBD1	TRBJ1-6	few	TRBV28	TGTGCCAGCAGCGCTCCGGGACAGGGTAATTCACCCCTCCACTTT	CASSAPGQGNSPLHF
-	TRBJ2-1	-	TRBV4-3	TGCGCCAGCAGCCAAGAGAAACAGAACAATGAGCAGTTCTTC	CASSQEKQNNEQFF
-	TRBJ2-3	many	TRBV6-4	TGTGCCAGCAGTGCGGGGAGCACAGATACGCAGTATTTT	CASSAGSTDTQYF
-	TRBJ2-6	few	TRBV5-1	TGCGCCAGCAGCTTGCGGAGGGCCTCTGGGGCCAACGTCCTGACTTTC	CASSLRRASGANVLTF
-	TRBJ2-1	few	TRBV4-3	TGCGCCAGCAGCGGGACACTGAACAATGAGCAGTTCTTC	CASSGTLNNEQFF
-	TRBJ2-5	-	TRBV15	TGTGCCACCAGCAGAGATACGGCGGGGAAAGAGACCCAGTACTTC	CATSRDTAGKETQYF
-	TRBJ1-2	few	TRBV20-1	TGCAGTCCCCGAGGGGCGGGTGGCTACACCTTC	CSPRGAGGYTF
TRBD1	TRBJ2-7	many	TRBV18	TGTGCCAGCAGTCCCGGGACAGGCTCCTACGAGCAGTACTTC	CASSPGTGSYEQYF
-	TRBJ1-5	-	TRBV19	TGTGCCAGTAGTATAGTCGGAGAGAATCAGCCCCAGCATTTT	CASSIVGENQPQHF
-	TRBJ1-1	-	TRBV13	TGTGCCAGCAGCTTAGGCGGGGGACGCTGGACCACTGAAGCTTTCTTT	CASSLGGGRWTTEAFF
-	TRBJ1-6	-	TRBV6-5	TGTGCCAGCGGGGGGGATTCACCCCTCCACTTT	CASGGDSPLHF
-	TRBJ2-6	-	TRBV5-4	TGTGCCAGCTTTCGGACGTACAACTCTGGGGCCAACGTCCTGACTTTC	CASFRTYNSGANVLTF
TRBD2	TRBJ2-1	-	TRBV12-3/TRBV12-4	TGTGCCAGCAGTTTCCGACCTAGCGGGGTGTCCTTATCGATTTACAATGAGCAGTTCTTC	CASSFRPSGVSLSIYNEQFF
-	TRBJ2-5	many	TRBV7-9	TGTGCCAGCAGCTTAGGCTTCTGGCTAGTGACAGCGGAGAAAGAGACCCAGTACTTC	CASSLGFWLVTAEKETQYF
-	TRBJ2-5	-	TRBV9	TGTGCCAGCAGCGTAGACTCTGGCCGGGGGCAGACCCAGTACTTC	CASSVDSGRGQTQYF
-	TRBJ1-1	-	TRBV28	TGTGCCAGCAGTTTTTCCGGGACGGCTCACACTGAAGCTTTCTTT	CASSFSGTAHTEAFF
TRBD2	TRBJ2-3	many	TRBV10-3	TGTGCCATCAGTGAGTCGGGGACTAGAACAGATACGCAGTATTTT	CAISESGTRTDTQYF
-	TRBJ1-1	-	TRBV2	TGTGCCAGCACCGGACGGGGGGCTTTCTTT	CASTGRGAFF
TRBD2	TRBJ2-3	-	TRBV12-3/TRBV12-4	TGTGCCAGCAGTTTCGGGGGGGCCCCAGATACGCAGTATTTT	CASSFGGAPDTQYF
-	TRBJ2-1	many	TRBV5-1	TGCGCCAGCAGCTTCGAGGGGAGCTCCTACAATGAGCAGTTCTTC	CASSFEGSSYNEQFF
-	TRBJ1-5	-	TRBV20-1	TGCAGTGCTATTTCGGCAGGGCCTAGCAATCAGCCCCAGCATTTT	CSAISAGPSNQPQHF
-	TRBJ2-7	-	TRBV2	TGTGCCAGCATCCTGACTAGTTCCTACGAGCAGTACTTC	CASILTSSYEQYF
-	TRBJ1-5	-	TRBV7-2	TGTGCCAGCAGCTACGCCAATCAGCCCCAGCATTTT	CASSYANQPQHF
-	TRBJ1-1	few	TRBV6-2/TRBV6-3	TGTGCCAGCAGTTACCCCAATGTTGAAGCTTTCTTT	CASSYPNVEAFF
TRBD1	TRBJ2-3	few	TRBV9	TGTGCCAGCAGCGTCGGGACAGGGGGCACAGATACGCAGTATTTT	CASSVGTGGTDTQYF
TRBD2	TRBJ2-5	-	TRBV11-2	TGTGCCAGCAGCTTAGGGACTAGCGAGGTAGAGACCCAGTACTTC	CASSLGTSEVETQYF
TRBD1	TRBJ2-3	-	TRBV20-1	TGCAGTGCAACAGGGGGCAGGGGCACAGATACGCAGTATTTT	CSATGGRGTDTQYF
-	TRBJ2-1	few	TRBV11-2	TGTGCCAGCAGCTTCAGGGGTCCGAGCTCCTACAATGAGCAGTTCTTC	CASSFRGPSSYNEQFF
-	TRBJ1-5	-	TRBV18	TGTGCCAGCTCACCTGTCATTGGGGCGGGCAATCAGCCCCAGCATTTT	CASSPVIGAGNQPQHF
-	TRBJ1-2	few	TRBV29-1	TGCAGCGTTCGAGAGATAAACTATGGCTACACCTTC	CSVREINYGYTF
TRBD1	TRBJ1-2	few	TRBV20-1	TGCAGTGCTAGACTGACAGGGGTTGGCTATGGCTACACCTTC	CSARLTGVGYGYTF
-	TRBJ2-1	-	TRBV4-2	TGTGCCAGCAGCCAAGATCAAGGATCGTTGGGCAATAAGCAGTTCTTC	CASSQDQGSLGNKQFF
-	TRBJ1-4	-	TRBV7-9	TGTGCCAGCAGTCCCTTTGAGAATGAAAAACTGTTTTTT	CASSPFENEKLFF
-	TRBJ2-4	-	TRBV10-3	TGTGCCATCTCGGGGTTGGACAAAAACATTCAGTACTTC	CAISGLDKNIQYF
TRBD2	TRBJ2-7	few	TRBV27	TGTGCCAGCAGACCGAAGACTAGCGGTGGATACGAGCAGTACTTC	CASRPKTSGGYEQYF
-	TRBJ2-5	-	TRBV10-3	TGTGCCATCAGTGACGAAGAGACCCAGTACTTC	CAISDEETQYF
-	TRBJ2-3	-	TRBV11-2	TGTGCCAGCAGCTCCCCCCAGGGGTCAGATACGCAGTATTTT	CASSSPQGSDTQYF
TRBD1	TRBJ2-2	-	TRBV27	TGTGCCAGCAGTTTATCTAGGCGGGACAGGGGAACCGGGGAGCTGTTTTTT	CASSLSRRDRGTGELFF
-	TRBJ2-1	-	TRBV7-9	TGTGCCAGCAGTCCCTGGGCCCGTGAGCAGTTCTTC	CASSPWAREQFF
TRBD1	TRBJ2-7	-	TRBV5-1	TGCGCCAGCAGCTTGGGACAGGGGGCGCTTGGGTACGAGCAGTACTTC	CASSLGQGALGYEQYF
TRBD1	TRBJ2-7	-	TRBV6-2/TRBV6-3	TGTGCCAGCAGGCACGGGACAGACGACTATTACGAGCAGTACTTC	CASRHGTDDYYEQYF